The 21 T cell receptor beta chains listed next were all sequenced from one sample in a study of CD8 T cells in ankylosing spondylitis. Study-wide results and caveats: Seven or eight highly homologous variants made up a TCR beta motif, and this motif appeared characteristic of ankylosing spondylitis blood.

These receptors' antigens are unknown. TCRdb itself ran the 5' RACE reads through MiXCR, one entry per CDR3 protein. In the table there are a few hundred thousand distinct CDR3 sequences, roughly 13% of which are singletons. What was sequenced was blood, either unsorted or a sorted T cell fraction (not recorded which). Receptors were obtained from a male donor with ankylosing spondylitis.

The chain links TRBV19 to TRBJ1-1; 8 bases line up with TRBD1. J lost 0 bases, V lost 6 bases, and 12 bases had no gene match. The germline gives CDR1 LNHDA, CDR2 SQIVND (reference sequence). The CDR3 is made up of 17 amino acids. The CDR3 loop reads CASRIGAGGPMNTEAFF. The CDR3 DNA follows: TGTGCCAGTAGGATCGGGGCAGGGGGCCCGATGAACACTGAAGCTTTCTTT. The full variable domain, rest sourced from reference TRBV19 and TRBJ1-1, is DGGITQSPKYLFRKEGQNVTLSCEQNLNHDAMYWYRQDPGQGLRLIYYSQIVNDFQKGDIAEGYSVSREKKESFPLTVTSAQKNPTAFYLCASRIGAGGPMNTEAFFGQGTRLTVV.

V is TRBV11-2 and J is TRBJ1-3; D call uncertain. This CDR3 contains 17 residues. Germline loops: CDR1 SGHAT, CDR2 FQNNGV. V was cut by 3 bases and J by 0 bases, with 15 bases left in between. CDR3 sequence (DNA): TGTGCCAGCAGCTTGTCCTTAACTGGTAGCTCTGGAAACACCATATATTTT. Translated: CASSLSLTGSSGNTIYF.

The gene calls are TRBV20-1 and TRBJ2-1; 8 bases are a match to TRBD2. Germline-derived CDR1 and CDR2 are DFQATT and SNEGSKA (reference sequence). CDR3 length: 15 amino acids. V lost 7 bases and J lost 5; bases outside the gene matches: 13. DNA for the CDR3: TGCAGTGAAGGAGCGGGAGCTGCCGGAGACAATGAGCAGTTCTTC. This encodes CSEGAGAAGDNEQFF.

This clonotype showed up just a few times. The gene calls are TRBV27 and TRBJ2-1; TRBD2 aligns across 13 bases. The germline gives CDR1 MNHEY, CDR2 SMNVEV (reference sequence). This CDR3 has 16 amino acids. V shed 7 bases and J 9 bases; nucleotides not matched to a gene: 12. DNA of the CDR3: TGTGCCAGCATTGAGTCGGGACTAGCGGGATCGGGTGAGCAGTTCTTC. As protein: CASIESGLAGSGEQFF.

This clonotype was detected a few times. The chain is built from TRBV20-1 and TRBJ2-1; 10 bases are shared with TRBD2. Germline CDR1 and CDR2: DFQATT and SNEGSKA (reference sequence). This CDR3 is built from 16 residues. The J segment lost 5 bases and the V segment lost 3 bases, leaving 10 bases of the junction unmatched. CDR3 in amino acids: CSASLRTSGFNNEQFF. The DNA of the CDR3 is TGCAGTGCTAGCCTTAGGACTAGCGGATTCAACAATGAGCAGTTCTTC.

This clonotype was picked up many times. The V gene is TRBV12-5, the J gene TRBJ2-3; 7 bases are shared with TRBD1. CDR3 size: 15 residues. Germline V gene data show CDR1 as LGHNT and CDR2 as FRNRAP. J gave up 4 bases and V 0 bases, and 4 bases lay outside the gene matches. CDR3 loop: CASGLVDRAADTQYF. The CDR3 DNA sequence: TGTGCTAGTGGTTTGGTCGACAGGGCCGCAGATACGCAGTATTTT.

Many counts were recorded for this clonotype. This chain links TRBV3-1 with TRBJ2-3, with a weak D call TRBD2 (6 bases). The germline gives CDR1 LGHDT, CDR2 YNNKEL (reference sequence). Trimming cost V 5 bases and J 3 bases, with 15 bases left between them. The CDR3 totals 15 residues. The CDR3 region is CASSSRRESTDTQYF. The CDR3 bases are TGTGCCAGCAGCTCAAGACGGGAGAGTACAGATACGCAGTATTTT.

This clonotype showed up just a few times. The chain employs TRBV7-8 and TRBJ1-5; D gene ambiguous. The CDR3 is made up of 15 amino acids. Germline-derived CDR1 and CDR2 are SGHVS and FQNEAQ. V lost 4 bases, J lost 0 bases, and 10 bases lay in between. The CDR3 nucleotides are TGTGCCAGCAGCTCGCTGATCTATAGCAATCAGCCCCAGCATTTT. Translated: CASSSLIYSNQPQHF.

This chain links TRBV10-3 with TRBJ1-2; 8 bases are shared with TRBD1. The V segment lost 4 bases and the J segment 3 bases; nucleotides outside the gene matches: 4. The CDR3 extends over 14 amino acids. Germline V gene data show CDR1 as ENHRY and CDR2 as SYGVKD. The CDR3 nucleotides are TGTGCCATCAGTGCAGGACAGGGTGACTATGGCTACACCTTC. Its protein is CAISAGQGDYGYTF.

This clonotype was recorded a few times. The V call is TRBV9, the J call TRBJ2-3, with D perhaps being TRBD1 or TRBD2 (5 bases each). Trimming shortened V by 3 bases and J by 3 bases, and 17 bases separated the two germline ends. CDR3 length equals 16 residues. Germline V gene data show CDR1 as SGDLS and CDR2 as YYNGEE. CDR3 nucleotides: TGTGCCAGCAGCGCCATTACTTGGGGGTTGACAGATACGCAGTATTTT. Its protein product is CASSAITWGLTDTQYF.

This clonotype has ten or more counts. Here the CDR3 DNA reads TGTGCCAGCAGCCCCGAACCCCTAATTTACAATGAGCAGTTCTTC. This gives the protein CASSPEPLIYNEQFF. The V call is TRBV7-9, the J call TRBJ2-1; the D is unclear. The CDR3 extends over 15 amino acids. With 5 bases removed from V and 4 bases from J, the gap between germline ends came to 15 bases. Germline CDR1 is SEHNR and CDR2 is FQNEAQ (reference sequence).

This clonotype came up a few times. J is TRBJ2-4 and V is TRBV7-9, with 7 bases aligning to TRBD2. There are 15 residues in the CDR3. V gave up 4 bases and J gave up 4 bases; unmatched junction bases: 7. Looked up from germline, CDR1 is SEHNR and CDR2 is FQNEAQ (reference sequence). CDR3 residues: CASSSETSPKNIQYF. CDR3 DNA: TGTGCCAGCAGCTCCGAGACTAGCCCTAAAAACATTCAGTACTTC.

There are many counts of this clonotype. The chain couples TRBV4-2 to TRBJ2-6; D uncertain. CDR3 length: 17 amino acids. The V gene lost 0 bases and the J gene lost 3 bases, with 12 bases spanning the gap. CDR1 is LGHNA, CDR2 YNFKEQ, per germline. CDR3 nucleotide sequence: TGTGCCAGCAGCCAAGATAGATCAGTGGGTGGGGCCAACGTCCTGACTTTC. Protein product: CASSQDRSVGGANVLTF.

This clonotype was seen more than once but under ten times. The genes are TRBV20-1 and TRBJ1-5; unclear D gene. Trimming removed 1 base at V and 3 bases at J, with 4 bases between. The CDR3 loop spans 12 amino acids. Germline V CDR1 and CDR2: DFQATT, SNEGSKA (reference sequence). The CDR3 DNA reads TGCAGTGCTAGAGTTCTCAATCAGCCCCAGCATTTT. Amino acid sequence: CSARVLNQPQHF.

The J gene is TRBJ1-6, the V gene TRBV5-1, with 12 bases lining up with TRBD1. J gave up 10 bases and V 7 bases, and 15 bases lay outside the gene matches. The CDR3 is 17 residues long. Germline loops: CDR1 SGHRS, CDR2 YFSETQ. CDR3 nucleotides: TGCGCCAGCGGAACCATCAGCCCGGGACAGGGGGCGTCACCCCTCCACTTT. This encodes CASGTISPGQGASPLHF.

This clonotype was seen ten or more times. V usage is TRBV15 and J usage is TRBJ2-1; 10 bases align to TRBD2. The CDR3 is 17 amino acids. Trimming removed 0 bases from V and 6 bases from J; junction bases left unmatched: 8. Per the germline V gene, CDR1 is LNHNV and CDR2 is YYDKDF (reference sequence). The CDR3 spells CATSRDETSGWGNEQFF. CDR3 DNA: TGTGCCACCAGCAGAGATGAGACTAGCGGGTGGGGCAATGAGCAGTTCTTC.

In this sample, this clonotype turned up a few times. This rearrangement joins TRBV12-3 or TRBV12-4 to TRBJ2-2, with a weak D call TRBD2 (5 bases). Trimming removed 6 bases at V and 4 bases at J, with 9 bases between. This CDR3 is 13 amino acids long. The DNA for the CDR3 is TGTGCCAGCAGGGGGAGCGGCACCGGGGAGCTGTTTTTT. The encoded protein is CASRGSGTGELFF.

The chain has TRBV18 and TRBJ2-5, with TRBD2 matching 13 bases. Germline assignment: CDR1 KGHSH and CDR2 LQKENI. Unmatched junction bases numbered 6, after V lost 1 base and J lost 1 base. The CDR3 extends over 18 amino acids. The chain's CDR3 is CASSPRSGTSGIQETQYF. As DNA, the CDR3 is TGTGCCAGCTCACCACGGTCCGGGACTAGCGGGATCCAAGAGACCCAGTACTTC.

J is TRBJ1-5 and V is TRBV6-1, with D tentatively TRBD1 (6 bases). V shed 2 bases and J shed 7 bases, with 9 bases lying between them. Germline V gives CDR1 MNHNS, CDR2 SASEGT. This CDR3 is built from 13 residues. The CDR3 sequence is CASSETGKQPQHF. The CDR3 DNA is TGTGCCAGCAGTGAAACAGGGAAGCAGCCCCAGCATTTT.

This rearrangement joins TRBV5-6 to TRBJ2-3; the D gene is possibly TRBD1 (5 bases). The V gene lost 0 bases and the J gene lost 1 base, with 6 bases spanning the gap. The CDR3 is made up of 14 amino acids. Germline V gene data show CDR1 as SGHDT and CDR2 as YYEEEE. The CDR3 is CASSLAQGTDTQYF. The CDR3 DNA is TGTGCCAGCAGCTTGGCACAGGGCACAGATACGCAGTATTTT.

V is TRBV11-3 and J is TRBJ2-3, with a tentative D call TRBD1 (5 bases). The V end lost 0 bases, the J end lost 3 bases, and 7 bases lay between the germline ends. The CDR3 is 14 residues long. Germline CDR1 reads SGHNT; CDR2 reads YENEEA. CDR3 bases: TGTGCCAGCAGCTTAGACGCAGGGACAGATACGCAGTATTTT. Its translation: CASSLDAGTDTQYF.